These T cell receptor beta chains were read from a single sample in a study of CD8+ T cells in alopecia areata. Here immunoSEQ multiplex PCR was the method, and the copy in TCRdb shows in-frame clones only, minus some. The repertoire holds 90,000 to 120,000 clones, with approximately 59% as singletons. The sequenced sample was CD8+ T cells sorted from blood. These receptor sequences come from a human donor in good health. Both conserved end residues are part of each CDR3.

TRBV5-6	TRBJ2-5	CASSLGGGQETQYF
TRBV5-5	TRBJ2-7	CASSPQAHYEQYF
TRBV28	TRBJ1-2	CASSLAANGYTF
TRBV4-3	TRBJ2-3	CASSQDRALRVDTQYF
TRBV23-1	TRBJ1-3	CASSQIGARNTIYF
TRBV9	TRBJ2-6	CASSVPSGGASGANVLTF
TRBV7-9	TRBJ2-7	CASSSVQGPGREQYF
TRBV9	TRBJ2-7	CASSPTGREQYF
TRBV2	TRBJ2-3	CASSEAAVLSTDTQYF
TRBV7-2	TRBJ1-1	CASSLDPPRFTEAFF
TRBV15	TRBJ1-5	CATSGPLGTGIVGNQPQHF
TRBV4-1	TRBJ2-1	CASSQAPRYNEQFF
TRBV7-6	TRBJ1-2	CASSNHRDGYTF
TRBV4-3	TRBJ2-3	CASSQAGDRTDTQYF
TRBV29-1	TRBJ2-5	CSVGQGVETQYF
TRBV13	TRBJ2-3	CASSHQRGRTDTQYF
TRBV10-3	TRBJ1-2	CASKTSKRPYGYTF
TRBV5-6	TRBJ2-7	CASSLWGTSYEQYF
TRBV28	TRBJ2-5	CASSTYSVGETQYF
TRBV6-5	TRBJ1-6	CASTHGRQNRSPLHF
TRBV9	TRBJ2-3	CASSVVSGADTQYF
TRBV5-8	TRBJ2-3	CASSLRGDTQYF
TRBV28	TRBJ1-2	CASSLGQPYYGYTF
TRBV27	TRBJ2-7	CASSGRTGMMNEQYF
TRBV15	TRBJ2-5	CATSSPSGEETQYF
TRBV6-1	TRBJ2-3	CASSAGGGKESDTQYF
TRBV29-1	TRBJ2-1	CSVDGGDEQFF
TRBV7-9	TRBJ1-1	CASSLVWFRDRVANTEAFF
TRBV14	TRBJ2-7	CASSQTYEQYF
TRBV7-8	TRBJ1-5	CASSLEVSHQPQHF
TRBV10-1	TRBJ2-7	CASSEYQGAAYEQYF
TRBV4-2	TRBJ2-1	CASTPSGTPFSEQFF
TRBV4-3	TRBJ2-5	CASSQERNTVQETQYF
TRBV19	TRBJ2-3	CARPTTDTQYF
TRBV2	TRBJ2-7	CASRVTGVYEQYF
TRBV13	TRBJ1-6	CASSLLGDYNSPLHF
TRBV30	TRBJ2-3	CAWRETAGGRRDTQYF
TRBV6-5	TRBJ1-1	CASSSPRRQGDTEAFF